This entry lists 24 T cell receptor beta chains sequenced from one sample in a study of OX40 agonist ivuxolimab in advanced cancers. TCRdb's table, derived via immunoSEQ multiplex PCR, lists solely in-frame clones and lacks some. The data hold nearly 55,000 clones, with about 89% observed a single time. Sample: CD4+ or CD8+ T cells sorted from blood, taken in a trial of the OX40 agonist ivuxolimab. The receptors derive from an adult with an advanced solid tumor such as melanoma, head and neck, liver or kidney cancer.

This rearrangement joins TRBV4-2 to TRBJ2-1, with D unresolved. Germline V gene data show CDR1 as LGHNA and CDR2 as YNFKEQ. The V end lost 0 bases, the J end lost 5 bases, and 5 bases lay between the germline ends. The CDR3 has 13 amino acids. The CDR3 nucleotides are TGTGCCAGCAGCCAAGAACTACACAATGAGCAGTTCTTC. As protein: CASSQELHNEQFF.

The CDR3, as DNA: TGCGCCAGCAGCTTGAGAGGCTCCTCTGGAAACACCATATATTTT. Its translation: CASSLRGSSGNTIYF. This chain links TRBV5-1 with TRBJ1-3; D not resolved. V lost 1 base and J lost 0, with 8 bases in between. The CDR3 contains 15 residues. Germline V lookup: CDR1 SGHRS, CDR2 YFSETQ.

The chain links TRBV6-1 to TRBJ2-7; D perhaps matches TRBD1 (6 bases). Per the germline V gene, CDR1 is MNHNS and CDR2 is SASEGT. V was shortened by 8 bases and J by 3 bases, with 11 bases between the two germline ends. The CDR3 runs 12 residues. CDR3 sequence (DNA): TGTGCCAGCGGGGGCCGGGACTACGAGCAGTACTTC. Protein product: CASGGRDYEQYF.

V is TRBV7-9 and J is TRBJ1-4; D gene unclear. The V end was cut by 6 bases, the J end by 0 bases, with 11 bases between. CDR3 length: 15 residues. Germline loops: CDR1 SEHNR, CDR2 FQNEAQ (reference sequence). The CDR3 nucleotides are TGTGCCAGCAGATTTAGCAGATCAACTAATGAAAAACTGTTTTTT. Its translation: CASRFSRSTNEKLFF.

The rearrangement links TRBV6-5 to TRBJ2-2; 8 bases are shared with TRBD2. The trim removed 2 bases at V and 6 bases at J, leaving 8 bases unmatched. Germline values: CDR1 MNHEY, CDR2 SVGAGI. CDR3 size: 16 residues. This CDR3 reads CASSYTTGTSSGELFF. The CDR3 region has the DNA TGTGCCAGCAGTTACACCACCGGGACTAGTTCCGGGGAGCTGTTTTTT.

The rearrangement uses TRBV5-1 and TRBJ2-5; 8 positions match TRBD2. J was trimmed by 2 bases and V by 0 bases; bases with no gene match: 6. Germline CDR1 is SGHRS and CDR2 is YFSETQ. The CDR3 is made up of 16 amino acids. Here the CDR3 DNA reads TGCGCCAGCAGCTTGGGGAGCGGGAGTCCTCAAGAGACCCAGTACTTC. Protein sequence: CASSLGSGSPQETQYF.

In this sample, this clone turned up once. This chain connects TRBV30 to TRBJ1-1; possible D gene TRBD1, 6 bases. V dropped 5 bases and J dropped 2 bases, with 15 bases sitting between them. Germline CDR1 reads GTSNPN; CDR2 reads SVGIG (reference sequence). The CDR3 sequence is 14 residues long. CDR3 in DNA: TGTGCCTGGGGCCCGGACAGTTTAAACACTGAAGCTTTCTTT. The encoded protein is CAWGPDSLNTEAFF.

This clone appeared once. V and J are TRBV6-5 and TRBJ1-5; TRBD1 aligns across 7 bases. Germline V lookup: CDR1 MNHEY, CDR2 SVGAGI. The CDR3 spans 15 residues. V shed 4 bases and J 1 base; nucleotides not matched to a gene: 4. Here the CDR3 DNA reads TGTGCCAGCAGTTTGACAGGGATGAGCAATCAGCCCCAGCATTTT. Its translation: CASSLTGMSNQPQHF.

The V call is TRBV6-1, the J call TRBJ2-5; possible D gene TRBD2, 6 bases. The CDR3 is made up of 14 amino acids. CDR1 is MNHNS and CDR2 is SASEGT in the germline V gene. V dropped 8 bases and J dropped 3 bases, with 16 bases sitting between them. The CDR3 DNA follows: TGTGCCAGCGGGGCCCGGAGGGCTGAAGAGACCCAGTACTTC. Encoded protein: CASGARRAEETQYF.

The table lists this clone with a few counts. The V and J genes are TRBV28 and TRBJ2-7, with D tentatively TRBD1 (5 bases). V was clipped by 8 bases and J by 1 base, with 18 bases between them. CDR3 size: 15 residues. In germline, CDR1 is MDHEN, CDR2 SYDVKM. The CDR3 DNA reads TGTGCCAGCTCCCACAGGAGCACGGGTTCCTACGAGCAGTACTTC. Its translation: CASSHRSTGSYEQYF.

This clone was detected only once. Other DNA sequences in this specimen translate into the identical CDR3. The chain is built from TRBV11-2 and TRBJ1-1; D unresolved. Germline V gene sequence: CDR1 SGHAT, CDR2 FQNNGV. Trimming stripped 1 base from V and 0 bases from J, with 3 bases between. This CDR3 has 13 residues. The CDR3 region has the DNA TGTGCCAGCAGCTTAGGAGTGAACACTGAAGCTTTCTTT. Encoded protein: CASSLGVNTEAFF.

The chain has TRBV11-3 and TRBJ2-1; 9 bases line up with TRBD1. Trimming cost V 5 bases and J 11 bases; bases outside gene matches: 7. The CDR3 extends over 13 amino acids. Germline V lookup: CDR1 SGHNT, CDR2 YENEEA. This chain's CDR3 is CASSRGQGGKQFF. The CDR3 DNA sequence: TGTGCCAGCAGCCGGGGACAGGGAGGCAAGCAGTTCTTC.

This chain connects TRBV7-2 to TRBJ2-7; 11 bases are shared with TRBD2. CDR3 length: 14 residues. V was clipped by 7 bases and J by 5 bases; unmatched bases: 7. Germline loops: CDR1 SGHTA, CDR2 FQGNSA. Written as DNA, the CDR3 is TGTGCCAGCAACGTGAGACTAGCGGGGCACGAGCAGTACTTC. Translation gives CASNVRLAGHEQYF.

The chain carries TRBV6-6 and TRBJ2-7, with 7 bases matching TRBD1. Germline loops: CDR1 MNHNY, CDR2 SVGAGI (reference sequence). V shed 8 bases, J shed 5 bases, and the junction held 9 bases outside the gene matches. The CDR3 is made up of 13 amino acids. The CDR3 coding sequence is TGTGCCAGCCTGACAGGGTCTGGGAACGAGCAGTACTTC. This gives the protein CASLTGSGNEQYF.

CDR3 loop: CASSLGQGAQEQYF. CDR3 nucleotide sequence: TGTGCCAGCAGCCTCGGACAGGGGGCTCAAGAGCAGTACTTC. The chain recombines TRBV7-6 with TRBJ2-7; 11 positions agree with TRBD1. CDR3 length equals 14 residues. Germline CDR1 reads SGHVS; CDR2 reads FNYEAQ. V was pared by 5 bases and J by 7 bases, with 7 bases of the junction left unmatched.

The CDR3 reads CASRPLAGGSTDTQYF. The CDR3 nucleotides are TGCGCCAGCAGACCTCTAGCGGGGGGCTCCACAGATACGCAGTATTTT. V is TRBV10-2 and J is TRBJ2-3, with 11 bases that match TRBD2. V shed 6 bases and J 2 bases; nucleotides not matched to a gene: 7. The CDR3 extends over 16 amino acids. Germline V CDR1 and CDR2: WSHSY, SAAADI.

Details on this clone: Other DNA sequences in the sample encode the same CDR3. This chain joins TRBV28 and TRBJ2-3; no reliable D call. The CDR3 runs 13 residues. The germline V gene encodes CDR1 MDHEN and CDR2 SYDVKM. V lost 5 bases and J 2 bases, leaving 8 bases between the germline ends. CDR3 region: CASSLPPTDTQYF. Written as DNA, the CDR3 is TGTGCCAGCAGTCTCCCCCCCACAGATACGCAGTATTTT.

In its sample, this clone was seen once. The chain carries TRBV7-9 and TRBJ2-7; 13 nucleotides agree with TRBD2. With 1 base clipped from V and 3 bases from J, the junction kept 6 bases outside the gene matches. The CDR3 covers 17 residues. The germline gives CDR1 SEHNR, CDR2 FQNEAQ (reference sequence). Here the CDR3 DNA reads TGTGCCAGCAGCTTAGGGGCCGGGACTAGCGGGGTCTACGAGCAGTACTTC. Residues: CASSLGAGTSGVYEQYF.

The rearrangement uses TRBV6-1 and TRBJ2-7; perhaps TRBD2 as D (5 bases). This CDR3 has 16 residues. V dropped 4 bases and J dropped 7 bases, with 23 bases sitting between them. CDR1 MNHNS and CDR2 SASEGT come from the germline V gene. The chain's CDR3 is CASSGSGITFSGEQYF. The DNA for the CDR3 is TGTGCCAGCAGTGGGTCTGGGATTACTTTCTCGGGGGAGCAGTACTTC.

This sequence joins TRBV11-2 and TRBJ2-1; TRBD2 matches 7 bases. CDR1 and CDR2 from the germline V gene are SGHAT and FQNNGV. This CDR3 contains 16 residues. With V trimmed by 5 bases and J by 3 bases, 10 bases remained unmatched. The CDR3 nucleotides read TGTGCCAGCAGCCCCGGTGTCCAGCGGGGCTACAATGAGCAGTTCTTC. Residues: CASSPGVQRGYNEQFF.

V gene TRBV5-6 combines with J gene TRBJ2-2, with D possibly matching TRBD2 (6 bases). The V end lost 4 bases, the J end lost 5 bases, and 6 bases lay between the germline ends. The germline V gene encodes CDR1 SGHDT and CDR2 YYEEEE. This CDR3 comprises 12 residues. CDR3 region: CASSRGTGELFF. CDR3 nucleotide sequence: TGTGCCAGCAGCCGGGGGACCGGGGAGCTGTTTTTT.

V and J are TRBV6-1 and TRBJ2-7, with 9 bases lining up with TRBD1. The CDR3 runs to 13 residues. V lost 7 bases, J lost 5 bases, and 6 bases stayed unmatched. Germline V gene sequence: CDR1 MNHNS, CDR2 SASEGT. The CDR3 reads CASTEGQGDEQYF. The CDR3 DNA reads TGTGCCAGCACTGAGGGACAGGGCGACGAGCAGTACTTC.

The chain joins TRBV7-3 to TRBJ2-3; no definite D call. V lost 5 bases and J 0 bases, leaving 9 bases between the germline ends. The CDR3 extends over 14 amino acids. The V gene's germline CDR1 is SGHTA and CDR2 FQGTGA. The CDR3 loop reads CASSLDASTDTQYF. CDR3 nucleotide sequence: TGTGCCAGCAGCCTCGACGCTAGCACAGATACGCAGTATTTT.

This clone was observed a handful of times. The chain recombines TRBV2 with TRBJ2-3; D unresolved. Trimming removed 8 bases at V and 2 bases at J, with 17 bases between. The CDR3 totals 15 residues. Per the germline V gene, CDR1 is SNHLY and CDR2 is FYNNEI. CDR3 sequence (DNA): TGTGCCAGCGGCCCTCGACTGGAATTCACAGATACGCAGTATTTT. As protein: CASGPRLEFTDTQYF.